Listed below are T cell receptor beta chains from one sample, sequenced in a study of human T cells and chemical hapten exposure. In TCRdb, the RACE reads were re-called with MiXCR into one record per CDR3 protein. This sample has under 200,000 distinct CDR3 sequences, with 25% to 35% found just once. The sequencing used whole blood, collected in connection with sensitization to the hapten diphenylcyclopropenone (DPC). These TCRs come from a woman younger than 35 with alopecia areata. Some clones in this sample may be carry-over from other donors' samples. Both conserved end residues are part of each CDR3. The D gene is left open where the match is weak. Where a row states a size, it is once, few, many or the class of an expanded clone; other rows omit it.

d_call j_call clone_size v_call cdr3_aa cdr3_nt
NA TRBJ2-2 NA TRBV7-9 CASSLEPGTGELFF TGTGCCAGCAGTCTAGAGCCCGGAACCGGGGAGCTGTTTTTT
TRBD1 TRBJ2-4 few TRBV20-1 CSASTGGWNIQYF TGCAGTGCTAGTACAGGGGGTTGGAACATTCAGTACTTC
NA TRBJ2-7 many TRBV6-5 CASSSLGRYEQYF TGTGCCAGCAGCTCCCTAGGGAGGTACGAGCAGTACTTC
NA TRBJ1-1 NA TRBV5-1 CASSPLEGTEAFF TGCGCCAGCAGCCCCTTGGAGGGCACTGAAGCTTTCTTT
NA TRBJ2-1 NA TRBV9 CASSAGSTPYNEQFF TGTGCCAGCAGCGCCGGCAGCACCCCCTACAATGAGCAGTTCTTC
NA TRBJ2-2 many TRBV27 CASSFQGGELFF TGTGCCAGCAGTTTCCAGGGAGGGGAGCTGTTTTTT
TRBD1 TRBJ2-1 NA TRBV7-3 CASSLWGQGTSFAYNEQFF TGTGCCAGCAGCTTATGGGGACAGGGGACTAGTTTTGCCTACAATGAGCAGTTCTTC
NA TRBJ1-3 NA TRBV4-3 CASSQSGVPGNTIYF TGCGCCAGCAGCCAAAGTGGGGTGCCTGGAAACACCATATATTTT
TRBD2 TRBJ2-7 NA TRBV29-1 CSVEVPTSGYEQYF TGCAGCGTTGAAGTCCCGACTAGCGGCTACGAGCAGTACTTC
NA TRBJ2-3 NA TRBV20-1 CSARWLLAAGDTQYF TGCAGTGCTAGATGGCTCCTAGCCGCCGGGGATACGCAGTATTTT
NA TRBJ2-5 many TRBV6-6 CASTQRGARETQYF TGTGCCAGCACCCAACGGGGGGCCCGGGAGACCCAGTACTTC
TRBD1 TRBJ2-1 NA TRBV6-2/TRBV6-3 CASSGTVVVYNEQFF TGTGCCAGCAGTGGGACAGTAGTAGTATACAATGAGCAGTTCTTC
NA TRBJ1-2 NA TRBV6-6 CASSGTQANYGYTF TGTGCCAGCAGTGGGACGCAAGCTAACTATGGCTACACCTTC
NA TRBJ1-1 few TRBV7-6 CASSLGQHTEAFF TGTGCCAGCAGCTTAGGGCAGCACACTGAAGCTTTCTTT
NA TRBJ2-1 many TRBV11-2 CASSFGGNEQFF TGTGCCAGCAGCTTCGGGGGAAATGAGCAGTTCTTC
TRBD1 TRBJ2-3 many TRBV7-2 CASSSWTGRGADTQYF TGTGCCAGCAGCTCATGGACAGGGAGAGGGGCAGATACGCAGTATTTT
TRBD2 TRBJ2-1 NA TRBV11-1 CASSLTAGALGEQFF TGTGCCAGCAGCTTAACAGCGGGGGCCCTTGGCGAGCAGTTCTTC
NA TRBJ2-2 NA TRBV6-6 CASKRTGELFF TGTGCCAGCAAAAGGACCGGGGAGCTGTTTTTT
NA TRBJ2-7 NA TRBV7-2 CASSRLLDYPRGEQYF TGTGCCAGCAGCCGCCTTTTGGACTACCCTCGGGGCGAGCAGTACTTC
NA TRBJ2-3 many TRBV9 CASSVEDLNTQYF TGTGCCAGCAGCGTAGAGGATCTAAATACGCAGTATTTT
TRBD1 TRBJ2-5 NA TRBV3-1 CASKQGAAETQYF TGTGCCAGCAAACAGGGGGCTGCAGAGACCCAGTACTTC
TRBD2 TRBJ2-5 NA TRBV28 CASSLSLAGGRETQYF TGTGCCAGCAGCCTATCACTAGCGGGGGGGCGAGAGACCCAGTACTTC
NA TRBJ1-2 few TRBV2 CASLDATEPNYGYTF TGTGCCAGCCTTGATGCGACAGAGCCGAACTATGGCTACACCTTC
NA TRBJ2-7 NA TRBV4-2 CASSQRPGETYEQYF TGTGCCAGCAGCCAACGCCCCGGGGAGACCTACGAGCAGTACTTC
TRBD2 TRBJ2-1 NA TRBV29-1 CSGGTGLAGEGKQFF TGCAGCGGGGGAACGGGACTAGCGGGAGAAGGGAAGCAGTTCTTC
NA TRBJ2-3 many TRBV12-3/TRBV12-4 CASSLVDGPTDTQYF TGTGCCAGCAGTTTAGTGGACGGGCCCACAGATACGCAGTATTTT